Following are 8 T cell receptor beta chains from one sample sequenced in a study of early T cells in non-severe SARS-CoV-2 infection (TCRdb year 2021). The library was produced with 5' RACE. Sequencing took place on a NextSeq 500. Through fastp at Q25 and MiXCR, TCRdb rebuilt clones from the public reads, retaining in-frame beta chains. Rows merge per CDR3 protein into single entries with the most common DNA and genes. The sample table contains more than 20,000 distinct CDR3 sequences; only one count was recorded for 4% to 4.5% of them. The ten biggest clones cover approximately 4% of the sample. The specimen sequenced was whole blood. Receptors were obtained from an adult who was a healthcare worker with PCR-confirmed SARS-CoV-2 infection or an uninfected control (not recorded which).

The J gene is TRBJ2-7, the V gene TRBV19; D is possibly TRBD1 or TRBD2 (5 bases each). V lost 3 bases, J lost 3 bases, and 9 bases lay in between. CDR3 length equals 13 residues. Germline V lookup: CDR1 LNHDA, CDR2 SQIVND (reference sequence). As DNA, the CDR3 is TGTGCCAGTAGTATGGGACGAAGCTACGAGCAGTACTTC. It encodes CASSMGRSYEQYF. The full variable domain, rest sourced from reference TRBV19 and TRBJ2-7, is DGGITQSPKYLFRKEGQNVTLSCEQNLNHDAMYWYRQDPGQGLRLIYYSQIVNDFQKGDIAEGYSVSREKKESFPLTVTSAQKNPTAFYLCASSMGRSYEQYFGPGTRLTVT.

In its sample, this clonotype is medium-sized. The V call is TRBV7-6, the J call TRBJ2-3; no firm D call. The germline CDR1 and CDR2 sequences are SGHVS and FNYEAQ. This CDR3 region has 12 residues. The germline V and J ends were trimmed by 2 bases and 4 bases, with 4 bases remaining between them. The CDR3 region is CASSLMADTQYF. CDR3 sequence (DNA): TGTGCCAGCAGCTTAATGGCAGATACGCAGTATTTT.

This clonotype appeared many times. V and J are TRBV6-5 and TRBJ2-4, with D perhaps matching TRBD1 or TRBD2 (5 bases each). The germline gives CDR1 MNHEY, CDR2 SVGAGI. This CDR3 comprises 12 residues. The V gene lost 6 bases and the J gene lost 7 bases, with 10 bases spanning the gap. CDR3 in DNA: TGTGCCAGCAGCCCGGGACGTAACATTCAGTACTTC. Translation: CASSPGRNIQYF.

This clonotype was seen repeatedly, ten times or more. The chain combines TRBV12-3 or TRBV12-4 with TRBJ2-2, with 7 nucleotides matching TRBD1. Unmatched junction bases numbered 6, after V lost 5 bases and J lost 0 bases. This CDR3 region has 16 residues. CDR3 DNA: TGTGCCAGCAGTCCCACAGGGGCCCCGAACACCGGGGAGCTGTTTTTT. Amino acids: CASSPTGAPNTGELFF.

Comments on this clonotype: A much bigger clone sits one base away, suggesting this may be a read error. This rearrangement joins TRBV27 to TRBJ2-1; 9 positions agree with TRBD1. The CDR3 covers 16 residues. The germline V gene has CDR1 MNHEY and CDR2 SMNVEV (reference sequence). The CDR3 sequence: CASSLFPGQGYNQQFF. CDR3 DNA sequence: TGTGCCAGCAGTTTATTCCCGGGACAGGGTTACAATCAGCAGTTCTTC.

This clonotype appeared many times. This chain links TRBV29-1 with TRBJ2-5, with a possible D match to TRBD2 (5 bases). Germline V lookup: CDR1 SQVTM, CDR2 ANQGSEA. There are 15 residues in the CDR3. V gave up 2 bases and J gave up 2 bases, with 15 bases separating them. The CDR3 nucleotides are TGCAGCGTTGAAAGCCAAGGGTCGGGACAAGAGACCCAGTACTTC. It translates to CSVESQGSGQETQYF. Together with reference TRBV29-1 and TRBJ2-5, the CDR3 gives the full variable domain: SAVISQKPSRDICQRGTSLTIQCQVDSQVTMMFWYRQQPGQSLTLIATANQGSEATYESGFVIDKFPISRPNLTFSTLTVSNMSPEDSSIYLCSVESQGSGQETQYFGPGTRLLVL.

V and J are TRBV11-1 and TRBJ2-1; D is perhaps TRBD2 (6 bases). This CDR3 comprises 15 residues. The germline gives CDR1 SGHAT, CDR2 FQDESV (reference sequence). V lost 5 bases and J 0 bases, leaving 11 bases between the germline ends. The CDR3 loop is CASSPDGSSYNEQFF. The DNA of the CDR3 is TGTGCCAGCAGCCCTGACGGGAGCTCCTACAATGAGCAGTTCTTC. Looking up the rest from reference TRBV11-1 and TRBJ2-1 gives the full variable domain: EAEVAQSPRYKITEKSQAVAFWCDPISGHATLYWYRQILGQGPELLVQFQDESVVDDSQLPKDRFSAERLKGVDSTLKIQPAELGDSAMYLCASSPDGSSYNEQFFGPGTRLTVL.

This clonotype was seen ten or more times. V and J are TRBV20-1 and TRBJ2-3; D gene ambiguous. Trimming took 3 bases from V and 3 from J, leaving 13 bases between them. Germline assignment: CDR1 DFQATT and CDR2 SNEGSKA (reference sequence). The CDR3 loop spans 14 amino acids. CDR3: CSARKTPRTDTQYF. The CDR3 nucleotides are TGCAGTGCTAGGAAAACCCCTAGAACAGATACGCAGTATTTT.